This TCR beta chain was retrieved from a study of cytomegalovirus exposure and HLA in healthy donors. General study points: Most likely, a cluster of highly shared sequence variants arose as a sequencing artifact. Later analysis placed DRB1 highest and HLA-C lowest in TCR association rates, which differed by HLA locus. The listing of about 150 TCR beta chains classed them as cytomegalovirus-associated.

Everyone who donated was a healthy bone marrow donor. Unmatched junction bases numbered 15, after V lost 9 bases and J lost 1 base. CDR1 is SGHTA and CDR2 is FQGTGA in the germline V gene. This CDR3 region has 18 residues. PCR used 60 Vbeta primers and 13 Jbeta primers. Libraries were prepared by immunoSEQ multiplex PCR; TCRdb keeps only in-frame clonotypes and omits some of them. The sample lists some 71,000 clones, around two thirds occurring once. Concerning this clone itself: No antigen is known for it.

What was sequenced was PBMCs. The receptor was derived from a woman aged 45-65 years in good health and CMV-seropositive. V gene TRBV7-3 combines with J gene TRBJ2-4, with 10 bases aligning to TRBD2. The CDR3, as DNA: TGTGCCAGGACCCCCCTAGCGGGAGTCGCTTGGGCCAAAAACATTCAGTACTTC. This encodes CARTPLAGVAWAKNIQYF.